This is a list of T cell receptor beta chains from one sample in a study of shared clonotypes between healthy human individuals. The table came from immunoSEQ multiplex PCR; TCRdb's copy has only in-frame clones and leaves some out. The data contain hundreds of thousands of clones, 85% to 95% of them singletons. The specimen sequenced was naive CD8+ T cells sorted from blood. The receptors come from a man younger than 40 in good health. CDR3s include the opening cysteine and the closing phenylalanine or tryptophan. The order of the fields is clone size, J gene, CDR3 length, V gene, D gene, CDR3 protein, CDR3 DNA. A D gene is named only where the DNA matches it firmly. Size is omitted from some rows. Given values are once, few, many or a class for expanded clones.

NA | TRBJ2-3 | 12 | TRBV2 | NA | CASTGYTDTQYF | TGTGCCAGCACCGGCTACACAGATACGCAGTATTTT
once | TRBJ2-5 | 15 | TRBV6-1 | NA | CASSEERLVQETQYF | TGTGCCAGCAGTGAAGAGAGGCTAGTACAAGAGACCCAGTACTTC
NA | TRBJ2-3 | 14 | TRBV27 | NA | CASSLLGGTDTQYF | TGTGCCAGCAGTTTATTAGGCGGAACAGATACGCAGTATTTT
NA | TRBJ2-7 | 15 | TRBV5-1 | TRBD2 | CASSEGLAGPYEQYF | TGCGCCAGCAGCGAGGGGCTAGCGGGGCCCTACGAGCAGTACTTC
NA | TRBJ2-1 | 18 | TRBV7-9 | TRBD2 | CASSLGGRSGLAYNEQFF | TGTGCCAGCAGCTTGGGGGGGAGATCGGGACTAGCCTACAATGAGCAGTTCTTC
NA | TRBJ2-2 | 13 | TRBV11-2 | NA | CASSHFHAGELFF | TGTGCCAGCAGCCATTTTCACGCGGGGGAGCTGTTTTTT
NA | TRBJ2-2 | 13 | TRBV10-3 | NA | CAIKGPDTGELFF | TGTGCCATCAAAGGGCCCGACACCGGGGAGCTGTTTTTT
NA | TRBJ1-4 | 15 | TRBV6-5 | TRBD1 | CASSFTGGSNEKLFF | TGTGCCAGCAGTTTTACAGGGGGCTCTAATGAAAAACTGTTTTTT
NA | TRBJ2-3 | 15 | TRBV7-9 | NA | CASSLGGRGTDTQYF | TGTGCCAGCAGCCTAGGGGGGAGGGGCACAGATACGCAGTATTTT
NA | TRBJ2-3 | 16 | TRBV4-1 | NA | CASSHTVRGAVDTQYF | TGCGCCAGCAGCCATACAGTTAGGGGAGCCGTAGATACGCAGTATTTT
NA | TRBJ2-7 | 14 | TRBV28 | NA | CASHMADVPYEQYF | TGTGCCAGCCACATGGCAGACGTCCCCTACGAGCAGTACTTC
NA | TRBJ1-5 | 17 | TRBV4-1 | NA | CASSQDLGRTWDQPQHF | TGCGCCAGCAGCCAAGATTTGGGAAGGACCTGGGATCAGCCCCAGCATTTT
NA | TRBJ1-4 | 16 | TRBV5-6 | TRBD1 | CASSLEGAGSNEKLFF | TGTGCCAGCAGCTTGGAGGGGGCAGGCAGTAATGAAAAACTGTTTTTT
NA | TRBJ2-7 | 16 | TRBV4-2 | TRBD1 | CASSRPGQGVSYEQYF | TGTGCCAGCAGCCGCCCGGGACAGGGCGTCTCCTACGAGCAGTACTTC
NA | TRBJ2-2 | 16 | TRBV5-5 | NA | CASRTATPPSTGELFF | TGTGCCAGCAGGACGGCGACACCGCCTAGCACCGGGGAGCTGTTTTTT
NA | TRBJ2-5 | 15 | TRBV5-1 | TRBD2 | CASSPHGGRLETQYF | TGCGCCAGCAGCCCACACGGCGGGAGACTAGAGACCCAGTACTTC
NA | TRBJ1-1 | 15 | TRBV7-9 | TRBD1 | CASSLARTGDTEAFF | TGTGCCAGCAGCTTAGCTCGGACAGGGGACACTGAAGCTTTCTTT
NA | TRBJ2-1 | 17 | TRBV7-6 | TRBD2 | CASSLYVPLAGGNEQFF | TGTGCCAGCAGCTTATACGTCCCGCTAGCGGGAGGGAATGAGCAGTTCTTC
NA | TRBJ2-1 | 13 | TRBV27 | NA | CASTTSDSQGQFF | TGTGCCAGCACCACCAGCGATTCCCAAGGGCAGTTCTTC
NA | TRBJ2-1 | 15 | TRBV7-2 | NA | CASSPQKGSSNEQFF | TGTGCCAGCAGCCCTCAAAAAGGATCTTCCAATGAGCAGTTCTTC
once | TRBJ1-3 | 16 | TRBV7-9 | TRBD1 | CASSPAGQLPGNTIYF | TGTGCCAGCAGCCCGGCGGGACAGTTACCTGGAAACACCATATATTTT
NA | TRBJ2-5 | 17 | TRBV27 | TRBD2 | CASSLAGTAGLGETQYF | TGTGCCAGCAGCCTAGCCGGGACCGCAGGACTAGGGGAGACCCAGTACTTC
NA | TRBJ2-1 | 15 | TRBV25-1 | NA | CASTAGLTGYNEQFF | TGTGCCAGCACCGCAGGGTTGACCGGCTACAATGAGCAGTTCTTC
NA | TRBJ2-2 | 15 | TRBV6-6 | TRBD2 | CASSYSGVSAGELFF | TGTGCCAGCAGTTATAGCGGGGTCTCGGCCGGGGAGCTGTTTTTT
NA | TRBJ1-5 | 17 | TRBV7-2 | NA | CASSFGRPGRSNQPQHF | TGTGCCAGCAGCTTCGGCAGACCGGGAAGGAGCAATCAGCCCCAGCATTTT
NA | TRBJ2-1 | 19 | TRBV7-3 | TRBD2 | CASSPPTTPLAGPYNEQFF | TGTGCCAGCAGCCCTCCAACCACCCCCTTAGCGGGCCCCTACAATGAGCAGTTCTTC
NA | TRBJ2-1 | 16 | TRBV5-4 | TRBD2 | CASSLAGRGAINEQFF | TGTGCCAGCAGCTTGGCCGGGCGGGGGGCCATTAATGAGCAGTTCTTC
NA | TRBJ1-1 | 13 | TRBV27 | NA | CASSLLQNTEAFF | TGTGCCAGCAGTTTACTGCAGAACACTGAAGCTTTCTTT
NA | TRBJ2-7 | 15 | TRBV11-2 | TRBD2 | CASSFAGGFFIEQYF | TGTGCCAGCAGCTTCGCGGGAGGTTTTTTCATCGAGCAGTACTTC
NA | TRBJ2-1 | 13 | TRBV6-5 | NA | CASSYGGTPEQFF | TGTGCCAGCAGTTACGGCGGGACCCCCGAGCAGTTCTTC
NA | TRBJ2-1 | 16 | TRBV27 | TRBD2 | CASSSPGSGVYNEQFF | TGTGCCAGCAGTTCCCCAGGTAGCGGGGTTTACAATGAGCAGTTCTTC
NA | TRBJ2-3 | 14 | TRBV7-9 | NA | CASSLVGQTHTQYF | TGTGCCAGCAGCTTAGTGGGGCAGACACATACGCAGTATTTT
NA | TRBJ1-2 | 14 | TRBV30 | NA | CAWSVDGTNYGYTF | TGTGCCTGGAGTGTCGACGGAACTAACTATGGCTACACCTTC
few | TRBJ2-1 | 13 | TRBV19 | TRBD1 | CASSIYRGYEQFF | TGTGCCAGTAGTATTTACAGGGGTTATGAGCAGTTCTTC
NA | TRBJ2-4 | 10 | TRBV29-1 | NA | CSVNGDIQYF | TGCAGCGTTAATGGGGACATTCAGTACTTC
NA | TRBJ2-7 | 18 | TRBV2 | TRBD1 | CASSEWFPSRDSSYEQYF | TGTGCCAGCAGTGAATGGTTCCCCTCCCGGGACAGTTCCTACGAGCAGTACTTC
NA | TRBJ2-7 | 12 | TRBV7-9 | NA | CASSPHYDEQYF | TGTGCCAGCAGCCCACACTATGACGAGCAGTACTTC
NA | TRBJ1-1 | 13 | TRBV27 | NA | CASSSWASTEAFF | TGTGCCAGCAGTTCGTGGGCTAGCACTGAAGCTTTCTTT
NA | TRBJ2-7 | 15 | TRBV4-1 | TRBD1 | CASSQGPGGFYEQYF | TGCGCCAGCAGCCAAGGGCCAGGGGGTTTTTACGAGCAGTACTTC
once | TRBJ2-7 | 11 | TRBV10-2 | NA | CASSESDEQYF | TGCGCCAGCAGTGAGTCGGACGAGCAGTACTTC
NA | TRBJ2-7 | 14 | TRBV5-4 | TRBD1 | CASSLEQGTGEQYF | TGTGCCAGCAGCTTGGAACAGGGGACAGGCGAGCAGTACTTC
NA | TRBJ2-5 | 13 | TRBV27 | TRBD2 | CASSRGTRETQYF | TGTGCCAGCAGTCGCGGGACTAGGGAGACCCAGTACTTC
NA | TRBJ1-1 | 14 | TRBV28 | NA | CASSLMGMNTEAFF | TGTGCCAGCAGTCTCATGGGCATGAACACTGAAGCTTTCTTT
NA | TRBJ2-1 | 16 | TRBV19 | TRBD2 | CASSITSGISYNEQFF | TGTGCCAGTAGTATAACTAGCGGGATCTCCTACAATGAGCAGTTCTTC
NA | TRBJ2-7 | 16 | TRBV29-1 | TRBD2 | CSYSWGGSLDVYEQYF | TGCAGCTACAGTTGGGGCGGGAGTCTTGATGTTTACGAGCAGTACTTC
NA | TRBJ2-7 | 14 | TRBV9 | TRBD2 | CASSVYSGSGEQYF | TGTGCCAGCAGCGTATATAGCGGGAGTGGGGAGCAGTACTTC
NA | TRBJ2-6 | 19 | TRBV7-9 | TRBD2 | CASSTYGGARGSGANVLTF | TGTGCCAGCAGCACTTACGGGGGGGCCAGGGGCTCTGGGGCCAACGTCCTGACTTTC